These 13 T cell receptor beta chains came from one sample sequenced in a study of OX40 agonist ivuxolimab in advanced cancers. Sequencing used immunoSEQ multiplex PCR; TCRdb keeps in-frame clones, though not all of them. The sample lists roughly 75,000 clones; about nine tenths were seen once. The sample in question was CD4+ or CD8+ T cells sorted from blood, obtained in a trial of the OX40 agonist ivuxolimab. The receptors were sampled from an adult with an advanced solid tumor such as melanoma, head and neck, liver or kidney cancer.

This clone occurred a few times. This chain uses TRBV11-2 with TRBJ1-6; D gene unclear. From germline, CDR1 is SGHAT and CDR2 FQNNGV. The CDR3 sequence is 12 residues long. Trimming shortened V by 2 bases and J by 10 bases, and 6 bases separated the two germline ends. The CDR3 DNA sequence: TGTGCCAGCAGCTTATGGGGATCACCCCTCCACTTT. It encodes CASSLWGSPLHF.

The CDR3 region is CASSDRDRGYNEQFF. CDR3 sequence (DNA): TGTGCCAGCAGTGACCGGGACAGGGGTTACAATGAGCAGTTCTTC. This chain connects TRBV6-1 to TRBJ2-1; TRBD1 matches at 10 bases. The trim removed 3 bases at V and 4 bases at J, leaving 3 bases unmatched. CDR1 and CDR2 from the germline V gene are MNHNS and SASEGT. The CDR3 has 15 amino acids.

The rearrangement uses TRBV7-9 and TRBJ1-1; D may be TRBD1 (5 bases). Germline loops: CDR1 SEHNR, CDR2 FQNEAQ (reference sequence). The CDR3 spans 14 residues. Trimming removed 5 bases at V and 4 bases at J, with 14 bases between. CDR3 protein: CASSKGGGGTEAFF. DNA for the CDR3: TGTGCCAGCAGCAAAGGTGGCGGGGGCACTGAAGCTTTCTTT. Based on the CDR3 plus reference TRBV7-9 and TRBJ1-1, the full variable domain is DTGVSQNPRHKITKRGQNVTFRCDPISEHNRLYWYRQTLGQGPEFLTYFQNEAQLEKSRLLSDRFSAERPKGSFSTLEIQRTEQGDSAMYLCASSKGGGGTEAFFGQGTRLTVV.

This rearrangement joins TRBV6-5 to TRBJ1-1; D ambiguous. This CDR3 has 13 residues. Trimming pared 6 bases from V and 2 bases from J, leaving 10 bases between. In germline, CDR1 is MNHEY, CDR2 SVGAGI. The CDR3 loop reads CASRSSFNTEAFF. Here the CDR3 DNA reads TGTGCCAGCAGGTCCAGCTTTAACACTGAAGCTTTCTTT.

The rearrangement links TRBV7-2 to TRBJ2-5, with D tentatively TRBD1 (5 bases). This CDR3 is 14 amino acids long. The V end was cut by 1 base, the J end by 1 base, with 7 bases between. The V gene's germline CDR1 is SGHTA and CDR2 FQGNSA. This chain's CDR3 is CASSLGTIQETQYF. The CDR3 DNA is TGTGCCAGCAGCTTAGGGACAATCCAAGAGACCCAGTACTTC. The full variable domain, in which reference TRBV7-2 and TRBJ2-5 provide the parts outside the CDR3, is GAGVSQSPSNKVTEKGKDVELRCDPISGHTALYWYRQSLGQGLEFLIYFQGNSAPDKSGLPSDRFSAERTGGSVSTLTIQRTQQEDSAVYLCASSLGTIQETQYFGPGTRLLVL.

The DNA for the CDR3 is TGTGCCAGCACTTCACAGGGGGCAATTGGCAATCAGCCCCAGCATTTT. Amino acids: CASTSQGAIGNQPQHF. J is TRBJ1-5 and V is TRBV28; 9 nucleotides align to TRBD1. Germline CDR1 reads MDHEN; CDR2 reads SYDVKM. The V and J ends lost 7 bases and 2 bases, in that order; junction bases with no gene match: 9. The CDR3 loop spans 16 amino acids. Complete variable domain (other parts from reference TRBV28 and TRBJ1-5): DVKVTQSSRYLVKRTGEKVFLECVQDMDHENMFWYRQDPGLGLRLIYFSYDVKMKEKGDIPEGYSVSREKKERFSLILESASTNQTSMYLCASTSQGAIGNQPQHFGDGTRLSIL.

The chain employs TRBV28 and TRBJ1-2; D is uncertain. Trimming shortened V by 5 bases and J by 4 bases, and 8 bases separated the two germline ends. Germline assignment: CDR1 MDHEN and CDR2 SYDVKM. The CDR3 length is 12 residues. The CDR3 coding sequence is TGTGCCAGCAGTGGGCAGTTCTATGGCTACACCTTC. It specifies CASSGQFYGYTF.

The chain carries TRBV10-1 and TRBJ1-1; D possibly corresponds to TRBD1 (5 bases). There are 14 residues in the CDR3. Germline CDR1 is WNHNN and CDR2 is SYGVQD (reference sequence). V gave up 4 bases and J gave up 0 bases, with 9 bases separating them. The DNA for the CDR3 is TGCGCCAGCAGTGTGGGACGGATGAACACTGAAGCTTTCTTT. This sequence encodes CASSVGRMNTEAFF.

Note on this clone: Sequence at one end of the junction differs from germline and may be a read error. The same CDR3 also results from other DNA sequences found in this sample. CDR3 residues: CASSLGQGASNSPLHF. The CDR3 coding sequence is TGTGCCAGCAGCCTTGGACAGGGGGCTTCGAATTCACCCCTCCACTTT. The chain has TRBV4-1 and TRBJ1-6; 11 nucleotides match TRBD1. The CDR3 is 16 amino acids. Germline V CDR1 and CDR2: MGHRA, YSYEKL.

This chain uses TRBV5-8 with TRBJ2-3, with a tentative D call TRBD2 (5 bases). Per the germline V gene, CDR1 is SGHTS and CDR2 is YDEGEE. This CDR3 is 13 amino acids long. V was clipped by 3 bases and J by 4 bases, with 9 bases between them. The CDR3 loop is CASSWRRADTQYF. The DNA of the CDR3 is TGTGCCAGCAGCTGGAGGAGAGCAGATACGCAGTATTTT.

J is TRBJ2-5 and V is TRBV4-1; maybe TRBD1 (7 bases). Per germline, CDR1 MGHRA and CDR2 YSYEKL. The V end lost 3 bases, the J end lost 1 base, and 9 bases lay between the germline ends. This CDR3 is 14 amino acids long. The CDR3 DNA reads as TGCGCCAGCAGCCAGCGGGACAGCCAAGAGACCCAGTACTTC. Residues: CASSQRDSQETQYF.

The rearrangement joins TRBV7-2 to TRBJ2-5; 9 bases are a match to TRBD2. The J call may not be correct, given that the DNA end is closer to TRBJ2-7. This CDR3 is built from 14 residues. The V gene's germline CDR1 is SGHTA and CDR2 FQGNSA. The chain's CDR3 is CASSPRAGGYEQYF. The CDR3 nucleotides are TGTGCCAGCAGCCCCCGGGCGGGGGGGTACGAGCAGTACTTC.

This clone occurred a few times. The V and J genes are TRBV19 and TRBJ1-1; D not certain. The germline CDR1 and CDR2 sequences are LNHDA and SQIVND (reference sequence). V lost 3 bases and J 1 base, leaving 9 bases between the germline ends. The CDR3 runs to 14 residues. As DNA, the CDR3 is TGTGCCAGTAGTATCGCCACGGAGAACACTGAAGCTTTCTTT. Protein sequence: CASSIATENTEAFF.